Below are 26 T cell receptor beta chains sequenced from a single sample in a study of identifying expanded T cells in peripheral blood. Clones were read by immunoSEQ multiplex PCR, and TCRdb kept only the in-frame ones, dropping some. This table has around 100,000 clones, around 90% appearing once. What was sequenced was blood. Receptors were obtained from a person aged 18 to 70 in good health.

This clone was observed a handful of times. The chain couples TRBV4-1 to TRBJ1-2; no definite D call. V was shortened by 0 bases and J by 4 bases, with 12 bases between the two germline ends. CDR3 size: 15 residues. Germline V gene sequence: CDR1 MGHRA, CDR2 YSYEKL. DNA of the CDR3: TGCGCCAGCAGCCAAGATCAGGAAGGGAGCTATGGCTACACCTTC. This gives the protein CASSQDQEGSYGYTF.

The V call is TRBV6-5, the J call TRBJ2-1; 7 bases line up with TRBD1. CDR1 is MNHEY, CDR2 SVGAGI, per germline. The CDR3 contains 14 residues. With 7 bases clipped from V and 5 bases from J, the junction kept 8 bases outside the gene matches. CDR3 sequence: CASKNYRGNNEQFF. DNA for the CDR3: TGTGCCAGCAAAAATTACAGGGGAAACAATGAGCAGTTCTTC.

V is TRBV11-2 and J is TRBJ2-5; the D is unclear. The CDR3 runs to 16 residues. Looked up from germline, CDR1 is SGHAT and CDR2 is FQNNGV. V was cut by 1 base and J by 2 bases, with 14 bases left in between. The CDR3 DNA sequence: TGTGCCAGCAGCTTAGTTCTGGGGTCGGTTCAAGAGACCCAGTACTTC. Translation: CASSLVLGSVQETQYF.

This rearrangement joins TRBV4-1 to TRBJ1-1; 12 bases are shared with TRBD1. The CDR3 has 15 residues. Germline CDR1 MGHRA, CDR2 YSYEKL. Trimming at V came to 4 bases and at J to 4 bases, leaving 4 bases not matched to a gene. The CDR3 DNA reads as TGCGCCAGCAGCCCGGGACAGGGGGCGGGCACTGAAGCTTTCTTT. This encodes CASSPGQGAGTEAFF.

This clone was detected only a few times. The genes are TRBV28 and TRBJ2-1; D is uncertain. V was shortened by 8 bases and J by 7 bases, with 21 bases between the two germline ends. Per germline, CDR1 MDHEN and CDR2 SYDVKM. The CDR3 totals 15 residues. CDR3 DNA: TGTGCCAGCTCCCAGTTAGGTCAGGTGGGGAATGAGCAGTTCTTC. It encodes CASSQLGQVGNEQFF.

V and J are TRBV27 and TRBJ2-1; 9 bases are a match to TRBD1. J gave up 2 bases and V 3 bases, and 2 bases lay outside the gene matches. Germline CDR1 and CDR2: MNHEY and SMNVEV (reference sequence). The CDR3 runs to 15 residues. CDR3 in DNA: TGTGCCAGCAGTTTCGGGACAGGGACCTACAATGAGCAGTTCTTC. Residues: CASSFGTGTYNEQFF.

CDR3 bases: TGTGCCAGCTCCCAATCGAAGTGGACTGAAGCTTTCTTT. This sequence encodes CASSQSKWTEAFF. This chain connects TRBV18 to TRBJ1-1; D not resolved. V lost 6 bases and J 5 bases, leaving 13 bases between the germline ends. The CDR3 is 13 amino acids. The germline gives CDR1 KGHSH, CDR2 LQKENI.

J is TRBJ2-1 and V is TRBV11-2, with D tentatively TRBD1 (6 bases). CDR1 is SGHAT and CDR2 is FQNNGV in the germline V gene. The V end was cut by 2 bases, the J end by 9 bases, with 20 bases between. The CDR3 loop spans 16 amino acids. DNA for the CDR3: TGTGCCAGCAGCTTAATTCAGGGGCCCGGCGCGATTGAGCAGTTCTTC. This encodes CASSLIQGPGAIEQFF.

The V gene is TRBV2, the J gene TRBJ2-7; D could derive from TRBD1 or TRBD2 (6 bases each). Trimming left V 4 bases short and J 4 bases short, with 11 bases between. Per germline, CDR1 SNHLY and CDR2 FYNNEI. The length of the CDR3 is 13 residues. CDR3 protein: CASSGQGRYEQYF. The CDR3 DNA reads TGTGCCAGCAGTGGGCAGGGGAGGTACGAGCAGTACTTC.

This chain links TRBV30 with TRBJ1-6; tentative D call: TRBD1 (5 bases). The CDR3 spans 15 residues. V was cut by 1 base and J by 6 bases, with 13 bases left in between. Germline assignment: CDR1 GTSNPN and CDR2 SVGIG (reference sequence). This CDR3 is CAWSEEPRGNSPLHF. CDR3 nucleotides: TGTGCCTGGAGTGAAGAGCCTAGGGGTAATTCACCCCTCCACTTT.

There are a few counts of this clone. The rearrangement links TRBV6-5 to TRBJ1-1; D gene unclear. The CDR3 loop spans 11 amino acids. The ends were cut back, 9 bases at V and 5 bases at J, with 10 bases in the middle. Germline V gene data show CDR1 as MNHEY and CDR2 as SVGAGI. The CDR3 sequence is CASFRETEAFF. CDR3 DNA: TGTGCCAGTTTTCGGGAAACTGAAGCTTTCTTT.

The CDR3: CASSDNPTLLAGGPTDTQYF. The CDR3 DNA reads TGTGCCAGCAGCGACAACCCCACACTACTAGCGGGAGGGCCCACAGATACGCAGTATTTT. The V and J genes are TRBV9 and TRBJ2-3; TRBD2 matches at 13 bases. V gave up 3 bases and J gave up 2 bases; unmatched junction bases: 15. The CDR3 totals 20 residues. Germline CDR1 SGDLS, CDR2 YYNGEE.

CDR3 nucleotide sequence: TGTGCCAGCAGCAACAGGGTAGGGCCCGGGGAGCTGTTTTTT. Its protein is CASSNRVGPGELFF. This chain connects TRBV7-9 to TRBJ2-2, with D possibly TRBD1 on 6 matching bases. V lost 5 bases and J lost 6, with 13 bases in between. Germline CDR1 and CDR2: SEHNR and FQNEAQ (reference sequence). The CDR3 is made up of 14 amino acids.

CDR3 bases: TGTGCCAGCTCACCACCGTTGACAGGGGCCGGGAACACTGAAGCTTTCTTT. Its translation is CASSPPLTGAGNTEAFF. The rearrangement links TRBV18 to TRBJ1-1, with 8 bases fitting TRBD1. Germline trimming cut 0 bases from V and 1 base from J; bases unmatched to any gene: 7. The CDR3 loop spans 17 amino acids. The V gene's germline CDR1 is KGHSH and CDR2 LQKENI.

The chain couples TRBV6-1 to TRBJ2-1, with 7 bases aligning to TRBD1. CDR3 length equals 15 residues. Germline CDR1 is MNHNS and CDR2 is SASEGT. The ends lost 6 bases at V and 2 bases at J; junction bases unmatched: 7. The CDR3 here is CASRPTGTTYNEQFF. In DNA form, the CDR3 reads TGTGCCAGCAGGCCGACAGGGACAACCTACAATGAGCAGTTCTTC.

The chain joins TRBV30 to TRBJ1-5; perhaps TRBD1 as D (5 bases). The CDR3 has 13 amino acids. The ends were cut back, 4 bases at V and 4 bases at J, with 11 bases in the middle. Per germline, CDR1 GTSNPN and CDR2 SVGIG (reference sequence). The DNA of the CDR3 is TGTGCCTGGAATAGACAGCAGAATCAGCCCCAGCATTTT. Amino acid sequence: CAWNRQQNQPQHF.

The V gene is TRBV6-6, the J gene TRBJ1-1; 8 nucleotides agree with TRBD1. After removal of 7 bases from V and 4 bases from J, the junction contained 8 bases not matched to a gene. The CDR3 consists of 14 residues. CDR1 MNHNY and CDR2 SVGAGI come from the germline V gene (reference sequence). The CDR3, as DNA: TGTGCCAGCACTATCACAGGGGGAGGCACTGAAGCTTTCTTT. It encodes CASTITGGGTEAFF.

This rearrangement joins TRBV7-8 to TRBJ2-7, with D perhaps TRBD1 (6 bases). This CDR3 spans 12 amino acids. Trimming left V 1 base short and J 6 bases short, with 7 bases between. Germline-derived CDR1 and CDR2 are SGHVS and FQNEAQ. CDR3: CASSLDRVEQYF. CDR3 DNA sequence: TGTGCCAGCAGCTTAGACAGGGTCGAGCAGTACTTC.

V is TRBV5-1 and J is TRBJ1-2; D gene uncertain. The CDR3 has 17 residues. CDR1 and CDR2 from the germline V gene are SGHRS and YFSETQ. Trimming shortened V by 4 bases and J by 7 bases, and 26 bases separated the two germline ends. CDR3 residues: CASSLLGFDPIRPGYTF. CDR3 sequence (DNA): TGCGCCAGCAGCCTCCTAGGGTTCGATCCGATTCGACCTGGCTACACCTTC.

J is TRBJ1-3 and V is TRBV5-6, with D perhaps TRBD1 (6 bases). The CDR3 spans 16 residues. Germline values: CDR1 SGHDT, CDR2 YYEEEE. V lost 4 bases to trimming and J lost 4 bases, with 18 bases between them. The CDR3 sequence is CASSPAWSRGGNTIYF. The CDR3 nucleotides are TGTGCCAGCAGCCCTGCTTGGAGCAGGGGAGGAAACACCATATATTTT.

The chain has TRBV6-1 and TRBJ2-4; 8 nucleotides align to TRBD1. The V gene's germline CDR1 is MNHNS and CDR2 SASEGT. CDR3 length: 15 residues. The junction had 9 bases not matched to a gene; V was cut back by 6 bases and J by 5 bases. The chain's CDR3 is CASREPRGRENIQYF. In DNA, the CDR3 is TGTGCCAGCAGAGAGCCCAGGGGGCGCGAAAACATTCAGTACTTC.

DNA for the CDR3: TGCGCCAGCAGTGACAAATCGAGCTCCTATAATTCACCCCTCCACTTT. Protein product: CASSDKSSSYNSPLHF. The V and J genes are TRBV10-2 and TRBJ1-6; D not certain. Looked up from germline, CDR1 is WSHSY and CDR2 is SAAADI. The CDR3 totals 16 residues. The ends were cut back, 3 bases at V and 0 bases at J, with 9 bases in the middle.

The chain has TRBV5-1 and TRBJ2-5; 11 positions agree with TRBD2. Germline-derived CDR1 and CDR2 are SGHRS and YFSETQ. The CDR3 is made up of 15 amino acids. Trimming took 1 base from V and 9 from J; bases not matched to a gene: 8. The CDR3 loop reads CASSLRLAGIWPQYF. The CDR3 coding sequence is TGCGCCAGCAGCTTGCGACTAGCGGGGATTTGGCCCCAGTACTTC. The full variable domain, completed using reference TRBV5-1 and TRBJ2-5, is KAGVTQTPRYLIKTRGQQVTLSCSPISGHRSVSWYQQTPGQGLQFLFEYFSETQRNKGNFPGRFSGRQFSNSRSEMNVSTLELGDSALYLCASSLRLAGIWPQYFGPGTRLLVL.

This rearrangement joins TRBV7-2 to TRBJ1-4; 7 bases align to TRBD1. CDR3 length: 15 amino acids. V lost 1 base, J lost 4 bases, and 3 bases stayed unmatched. Germline lookup yields CDR1 SGHTA and CDR2 FQGNSA. CDR3 amino acids: CASSLGDRDNEKLFF. CDR3 DNA: TGTGCCAGCAGCTTAGGTGACAGGGATAATGAAAAACTGTTTTTT.

The rearrangement joins TRBV19 to TRBJ2-6, with 12 positions matching TRBD1. The germline V gene encodes CDR1 LNHDA and CDR2 SQIVND (reference sequence). Trimming at V came to 6 bases and at J to 0 bases, leaving 9 bases not matched to a gene. The CDR3 has 19 amino acids. The CDR3 region is CASSQPGTGGNSGANVLTF. CDR3 coding DNA: TGTGCCAGTAGCCAACCCGGGACAGGGGGCAACTCTGGGGCCAACGTCCTGACTTTC.

This clone was observed a single time. V usage is TRBV6-5 and J usage is TRBJ2-7; D unclear. Per the germline V gene, CDR1 is MNHEY and CDR2 is SVGAGI. The CDR3 has 16 residues. V lost 2 bases and J lost 2, with 16 bases in between. The CDR3 coding sequence is TGTGCCAGCAGTTACATGCCCCCGACCGGGCCCTACGAGCAGTACTTC. Encoded protein: CASSYMPPTGPYEQYF.